This TCR beta chain was sequenced during a study of T cell responses to AZD1222 COVID-19 vaccine (dated by TCRdb to the early 2020s). Study-wide context: A total of just over 230 trial participants underwent TCR sequencing, of whom some 210 received two doses of AZD1222 and roughly 25 received two doses of the MenACWY control vaccine. Enrollment into the trials was organized by age into subgroups of 18-55, 56-69 and 70-plus years, and those subgroups contained approximately 150, 30 and 60 TCR-sequenced participants, respectively.

The meaning of the sample's time point label: about 28 days (+/-7) after the second vaccine dose. AZD1222 recipients given second doses at about 4 weeks or at about 12 weeks were pooled, since spike-specific TCR depth and breadth were not found to differ between the two schedules. Vaccinee samples came from UK trials COV001 and COV002, including a single-blind randomized controlled phase 2/3 trial of AZD1222 (ChAdOx1 nCoV-19) in healthy adults. For TCRbeta chain sequencing, PBMC samples from trial participants were taken at day 0 and at day 28 after the second dose. Worth noting for this clone: The specificity of this receptor is unknown. Within one base of it there is no much larger clone, and no base qualities were kept.

Study-wide conclusions, independent of this receptor: Only a handful of AZD1222 recipients were SARS-CoV-2 seropositive at baseline, limiting conclusions about previously exposed vaccinees. Nearly half of unique spike-specific TCRs reportedly recognized epitopes outside regions mutated in the B.1.351 and B.1.1.7 variants. Because no day 14 peak-response samples were available, repertoires were characterized only after the peak T cell response. A significant rise in spike-specific TCR breadth and depth was observed after two AZD1222 doses relative to day 0 and relative to MenACWY recipients. In the small 56-69-year group, the increase in depth fell short of significance, most likely because of low power. CD4 TCRs associated with the vaccine covered the entire spike protein, and the dominant responses were in regions 160-218 and 743-854. Participants were mostly white British and included more females than males, and it was suggested by the authors that clonal diversity may have been underestimated.

The CDR3 regions of human TCRbeta chains were analyzed by immunosequencing. As for the authors' bioinformatics: Repertoire TCRs were matched against a reference library of SARS-CoV-2-specific TCRs generated with the MIRA antigen-specificity platform. Breadth was defined as the fraction of unique TCRs that were SARS-CoV-2-associated. Depth was defined as the fraction of total T cells that were SARS-CoV-2-associated. Using the MIRA data, each spike-specific TCR was mapped to the spike region that the TCR reacts to and placed in a CD4 or CD8 class. Log10-transformed breadth and depth values were compared by one-way ANOVA with Sidak's multiple comparisons tests. Sourced from immuneACCESS, this table was stored by TCRdb with only in-frame sequences that have V and J called. A share of the clones is absent; for the studies checked, an unresolved V gene accounts for under half, and the remainder has no known explanation. V and J calls and clone size are as listed in that table; D and trimming were resolved from the DNA. Present in this sample are over 85,000 clones, 70% to 85% of which were seen just once. The top ten clones comprise 12% to 15% of the sample.

The CDR3 starts with the cysteine, ends with the phenylalanine, and has 13 residues. The retained sequence is limited to the CDR3, 39 bases, with the frame set at the first base. The germline V gene gives CDR1 as MNHEY and CDR2 as SVGAGI. V is clipped by 7 bases and J by 6 bases, and the sequence between their germline boundaries is 10 bases long. The origin of this receptor is an adult who received the AZD1222 COVID-19 vaccine. The chain joins TRBV6-5 to TRBJ1-6, with TRBD1 tentatively as D gene (5 bases match). The starting material was peripheral blood, obtained 28 days after the second AZD1222 dose. The CDR3 protein sequence reads: CASKRDVNSPLHF. The sequence in DNA is TGTGCCAGCAAAAGGGACGTTAATTCACCCCTCCACTTT.